These T cell receptor beta chains were read from a single sample in a study of blood T cell repertoires in COVID-19. Assay: immunoSEQ multiplex PCR; the TCRdb copy retains only in-frame clones and omits some. This sample has around 250,000 clones, with 70% to 90% found just once. Material for sequencing was peripheral blood. The origin of the receptors is a woman aged 65 to 85 with active or convalescent COVID-19. The CDR3 runs from the conserved cysteine through the conserved F or W. The D gene is left open where the match is weak. Some rows mark clone size as missing; the rest say once, few, many or name a class of expanded clone.

j_gene: TRBJ2-5
v_gene: TRBV10-1
abundance: NA
d_gene: NA
CDR3aa: CASSDGGGTQYF
CDR3nt: TGCGCCAGCAGCGACGGGGGTGGGACCCAGTACTTC

j_gene: TRBJ2-3
v_gene: TRBV18
abundance: NA
d_gene: NA
CDR3aa: CASSSQGGSDTQYF
CDR3nt: TGTGCCAGCTCATCACAGGGAGGGTCAGATACGCAGTATTTT

j_gene: TRBJ1-5
v_gene: TRBV7-9
abundance: NA
d_gene: NA
CDR3aa: CASSSQGSNQPQHF
CDR3nt: TGTGCCAGCAGCTCCCAGGGAAGCAATCAGCCCCAGCATTTT

j_gene: TRBJ2-3
v_gene: TRBV4-2
abundance: NA
d_gene: TRBD1
CDR3aa: CASSQEGGSDTQYF
CDR3nt: TGTGCCAGCAGCCAAGAAGGGGGCTCAGATACGCAGTATTTT

j_gene: TRBJ1-2
v_gene: TRBV24-1
abundance: NA
d_gene: NA
CDR3aa: CATSDPRAYYGYTF
CDR3nt: TGTGCCACCAGTGATCCCAGGGCCTACTATGGCTACACCTTC

j_gene: TRBJ1-2
v_gene: TRBV6-5
abundance: few
d_gene: TRBD1
CDR3aa: CASSYREGGYYGYTF
CDR3nt: TGTGCCAGCAGTTACCGCGAAGGGGGCTACTATGGCTACACCTTC

j_gene: TRBJ1-1
v_gene: TRBV7-2
abundance: NA
d_gene: NA
CDR3aa: CASLSGGNTEAFF
CDR3nt: TGTGCCAGTCTTAGCGGGGGGAACACTGAAGCTTTCTTT

j_gene: TRBJ1-5
v_gene: TRBV10-1
abundance: NA
d_gene: NA
CDR3aa: CASSESPNQPQHF
CDR3nt: TGCGCCAGCAGTGAGTCCCCGAATCAGCCCCAGCATTTT

j_gene: TRBJ2-7
v_gene: TRBV19
abundance: NA
d_gene: TRBD1
CDR3aa: CASGQGGYEQYF
CDR3nt: TGTGCCAGTGGACAGGGTGGCTACGAGCAGTACTTC

j_gene: TRBJ2-1
v_gene: TRBV27
abundance: NA
d_gene: NA
CDR3aa: CASLRRGKDGEQFF
CDR3nt: TGTGCCAGCCTGCGCAGGGGCAAAGACGGTGAGCAGTTCTTC

j_gene: TRBJ1-1
v_gene: TRBV6-5
abundance: NA
d_gene: NA
CDR3aa: CASSYKVGVRTEAFF
CDR3nt: TGTGCCAGCAGTTACAAGGTGGGCGTAAGAACTGAAGCTTTCTTT

j_gene: TRBJ1-2
v_gene: TRBV7-2
abundance: NA
d_gene: TRBD1
CDR3aa: CASSLGQGAGYTF
CDR3nt: TGTGCCAGCAGCTTGGGACAGGGGGCGGGCTACACCTTC

j_gene: TRBJ1-5
v_gene: TRBV4-3
abundance: NA
d_gene: TRBD1
CDR3aa: CASVETGDSNQPQHF
CDR3nt: TGCGCCAGCGTAGAGACAGGGGATAGCAATCAGCCCCAGCATTTT

j_gene: TRBJ1-1
v_gene: TRBV29-1
abundance: NA
d_gene: NA
CDR3aa: CSVRPRMNTEAFF
CDR3nt: TGCAGCGTTCGTCCCAGGATGAACACTGAAGCTTTCTTT

j_gene: TRBJ1-2
v_gene: TRBV25-1
abundance: NA
d_gene: TRBD1
CDR3aa: CASSSDRGEGSYGYTF
CDR3nt: TGTGCCAGCAGTTCGGACAGGGGAGAAGGAAGCTATGGCTACACCTTC

j_gene: TRBJ2-5
v_gene: TRBV19
abundance: NA
d_gene: NA
CDR3aa: CASSITNYQETQYF
CDR3nt: TGTGCCAGTAGTATAACGAACTACCAAGAGACCCAGTACTTC

j_gene: TRBJ2-1
v_gene: TRBV6-5
abundance: once
d_gene: TRBD1
CDR3aa: CASINSGTGINEQFF
CDR3nt: TGTGCCAGCATCAACTCCGGGACAGGGATCAATGAGCAGTTCTTC

j_gene: TRBJ1-1
v_gene: TRBV2
abundance: NA
d_gene: NA
CDR3aa: CASLTPSAGGNTEAFF
CDR3nt: TGTGCCAGCCTAACCCCCTCCGCGGGGGGTAACACTGAAGCTTTCTTT

j_gene: TRBJ1-5
v_gene: TRBV4-2
abundance: few
d_gene: TRBD1
CDR3aa: CASSQYTGGVGDNQPQHF
CDR3nt: TGTGCCAGCAGCCAATATACAGGGGGCGTCGGCGATAATCAGCCCCAGCATTTT

j_gene: TRBJ2-7
v_gene: TRBV9
abundance: NA
d_gene: TRBD1
CDR3aa: CASSVSGQGPSEQYF
CDR3nt: TGTGCCAGCAGCGTATCGGGACAGGGCCCTTCCGAGCAGTACTTC

j_gene: TRBJ1-2
v_gene: TRBV15
abundance: NA
d_gene: TRBD1
CDR3aa: CATSRDLGQGDGYTF
CDR3nt: TGTGCCACCAGCAGAGATCTTGGACAGGGCGATGGCTACACCTTC

j_gene: TRBJ1-5
v_gene: TRBV7-2
abundance: NA
d_gene: NA
CDR3aa: CASSPQGYNQPQHF
CDR3nt: TGTGCCAGCAGTCCTCAGGGTTACAATCAGCCCCAGCATTTT

j_gene: TRBJ2-2
v_gene: TRBV11-3
abundance: NA
d_gene: TRBD1
CDR3aa: CASGQGDTGELFF
CDR3nt: TGTGCCAGCGGACAGGGGGACACCGGGGAGCTGTTTTTT

j_gene: TRBJ1-3
v_gene: TRBV2
abundance: once
d_gene: NA
CDR3aa: CASSATAFSGNTIYF
CDR3nt: TGTGCCAGCAGTGCTACAGCTTTCTCTGGAAACACCATATATTTT

j_gene: TRBJ1-4
v_gene: TRBV12-3/TRBV12-4
abundance: NA
d_gene: NA
CDR3aa: CASSLISNEKLFF
CDR3nt: TGTGCCAGCAGTTTAATCTCTAATGAAAAACTGTTTTTT

j_gene: TRBJ2-7
v_gene: TRBV5-6
abundance: once
d_gene: NA
CDR3aa: CASSLAGPAEQYF
CDR3nt: TGTGCCAGCAGCTTGGCCGGTCCCGCCGAGCAGTACTTC

j_gene: TRBJ1-2
v_gene: TRBV7-9
abundance: once
d_gene: TRBD1
CDR3aa: CASSFQAGGGYTF
CDR3nt: TGTGCCAGCAGCTTCCAAGCAGGGGGTGGCTACACCTTC

j_gene: TRBJ1-4
v_gene: TRBV7-2
abundance: NA
d_gene: TRBD1
CDR3aa: CASSLPGQGEEKLFF
CDR3nt: TGTGCCAGCAGCTTGCCGGGACAGGGAGAAGAAAAACTGTTTTTT

j_gene: TRBJ1-3
v_gene: TRBV13
abundance: NA
d_gene: NA
CDR3aa: CASSLRPPGVSGNTIYF
CDR3nt: TGTGCCAGCAGCTTAAGGCCCCCAGGGGTCTCTGGAAACACCATATATTTT

j_gene: TRBJ1-2
v_gene: TRBV12-3/TRBV12-4
abundance: NA
d_gene: NA
CDR3aa: CASSTEYGYTF
CDR3nt: TGTGCCAGCAGTACAGAGTATGGCTACACCTTC

j_gene: TRBJ2-7
v_gene: TRBV7-3
abundance: few
d_gene: TRBD1
CDR3aa: CASSPGQGVGDEQYF
CDR3nt: TGTGCCAGCAGCCCCGGACAGGGGGTGGGAGACGAGCAGTACTTC

j_gene: TRBJ2-5
v_gene: TRBV24-1
abundance: NA
d_gene: TRBD2
CDR3aa: CATSRRGGLGETQYF
CDR3nt: TGTGCCACCAGTAGGCGGGGGGGCCTAGGAGAGACCCAGTACTTC

j_gene: TRBJ1-2
v_gene: TRBV9
abundance: NA
d_gene: NA
CDR3aa: CASSVEGVSYGYTF
CDR3nt: TGTGCCAGCAGCGTAGAAGGGGTGTCATATGGCTACACCTTC

j_gene: TRBJ1-1
v_gene: TRBV10-2
abundance: NA
d_gene: NA
CDR3aa: CASYYTYMNTEAFF
CDR3nt: TGCGCCAGCTACTATACTTATATGAACACTGAAGCTTTCTTT

j_gene: TRBJ2-1
v_gene: TRBV11-3
abundance: NA
d_gene: TRBD2
CDR3aa: CASSSGTRRKNEQFF
CDR3nt: TGTGCCAGCAGCTCCGGGACTAGAAGGAAGAATGAGCAGTTCTTC

j_gene: TRBJ2-7
v_gene: TRBV5-1
abundance: NA
d_gene: NA
CDR3aa: CASSSDYGVEYF
CDR3nt: TGCGCCAGCAGCTCCGACTACGGGGTGGAGTACTTC

j_gene: TRBJ1-4
v_gene: TRBV10-1
abundance: NA
d_gene: NA
CDR3aa: CASSSDSQEGKLFF
CDR3nt: TGCGCCAGCAGTTCCGACTCCCAAGAGGGAAAACTGTTTTTT

j_gene: TRBJ2-3
v_gene: TRBV19
abundance: once
d_gene: NA
CDR3aa: CASSIPSTDTQYF
CDR3nt: TGTGCCAGTAGTATACCTAGCACAGATACGCAGTATTTT

j_gene: TRBJ2-7
v_gene: TRBV28
abundance: NA
d_gene: TRBD1
CDR3aa: CASRSTGGKFGEQYF
CDR3nt: TGTGCCAGCAGGTCAACAGGGGGCAAATTCGGAGAGCAGTACTTC

j_gene: TRBJ1-2
v_gene: TRBV18
abundance: NA
d_gene: NA
CDR3aa: CASSPSGRDNGYTF
CDR3nt: TGTGCCAGCTCCCCATCCGGCAGGGATAATGGCTACACCTTC

j_gene: TRBJ1-5
v_gene: TRBV5-1
abundance: NA
d_gene: NA
CDR3aa: CASSLASNQPQHF
CDR3nt: TGCGCCAGCAGCTTGGCTAGTAATCAGCCCCAGCATTTT

j_gene: TRBJ2-2
v_gene: TRBV27
abundance: NA
d_gene: TRBD2
CDR3aa: CASSPPGLAGGPTGELFF
CDR3nt: TGTGCCAGCAGTCCACCGGGACTAGCGGGGGGGCCAACCGGGGAGCTGTTTTTT

j_gene: TRBJ2-5
v_gene: TRBV12-5
abundance: NA
d_gene: NA
CDR3aa: CASGPFEETQYF
CDR3nt: TGTGCTAGTGGCCCTTTCGAAGAGACCCAGTACTTC